Listed below are T cell receptor beta chains from one sample, sequenced in a study of CD8 T cells in ankylosing spondylitis. Via MiXCR, TCRdb re-called the 5' RACE reads, giving one row per CDR3 protein. The sample contains about 160,000 distinct CDR3 sequences, under 45% of which appear only once. The sample was synovial fluid, either unsorted or a sorted T cell fraction (not recorded which). Every receptor here comes from a male donor with ankylosing spondylitis. Both conserved end residues are part of each CDR3. Each record gives: J gene, D gene, V gene, clone size, CDR3 length, CDR3 DNA, CDR3 protein. The D gene is left open where the match is weak. The size of a clone is reported for some rows only, either as once, few or many, or as a class for expanded clones.

TRBJ1-1 | NA | TRBV5-1 | many | 14 | TGCGCCAGCAGCTTGGGATCCGGGGACACTGAAGCTTTCTTT | CASSLGSGDTEAFF
TRBJ1-3 | NA | TRBV4-1 | few | 16 | TGCGCCAGCAGCCAAGGTCAGGTCAGCTCTGGAAACACCATATATTTT | CASSQGQVSSGNTIYF
TRBJ2-1 | NA | TRBV11-1 | NA | 14 | TGTGCCAGCAGCTTTAGCGTCTCAGAGCGTGAGCAGTTCTTC | CASSFSVSEREQFF
TRBJ1-5 | NA | TRBV7-9 | few | 12 | TGTGCCAGCAGCTTGGGGTTTCAGCCCCAGCATTTT | CASSLGFQPQHF
TRBJ2-1 | TRBD1 | TRBV4-3 | many | 18 | TGCGCCAGCAGCCCCTCGGGGTGGGCAGGGGGCTTAGTCAATGAGCAGTTCTTC | CASSPSGWAGGLVNEQFF
TRBJ2-1 | NA | TRBV11-2 | NA | 16 | TGTGCCAGCAGCCAGCTAGGGACTCCCTCCTACAATGAGCAGTTCTTC | CASSQLGTPSYNEQFF
TRBJ2-3 | NA | TRBV11-2 | NA | 16 | TGTGCCAGCAGCCTCGTGCCGTTTTTGGTAACAGATACGCAGTATTTT | CASSLVPFLVTDTQYF
TRBJ1-2 | NA | TRBV4-1 | NA | 15 | TGCGCCAGCAGCCAAGTGTGGGGAGCTAACTATGGCTACACCTTC | CASSQVWGANYGYTF
TRBJ1-2 | NA | TRBV6-5 | many | 12 | TGTGCCAGCAGTTTAAGTTCAAATGGCTACACCTTC | CASSLSSNGYTF
TRBJ2-7 | TRBD1 | TRBV7-2 | once | 14 | TGTGCCAGCAGCTTTTTTGAGTCGGGGACAGGGGAGTACTTC | CASSFFESGTGEYF
TRBJ2-3 | NA | TRBV11-3 | many | 15 | TGTGCCAGTTTGCTCTCGGGGGACCCGACAGATACGCAGTATTTT | CASLLSGDPTDTQYF
TRBJ1-1 | NA | TRBV7-8 | NA | 17 | TGTGCCAGCAGCTTAGAAGTTGGATGGGGACTTGACACTGAAGCTTTCTTT | CASSLEVGWGLDTEAFF
TRBJ2-2 | NA | TRBV10-3 | few | 13 | TGTGCCATCAGTACCGGGTCGTGGGGGGAGCTGTTTTTT | CAISTGSWGELFF
TRBJ1-2 | NA | TRBV5-1 | NA | 16 | TGCGCCAGCAGCTTTGACAGATCAGGGTTCGCGTATGGCTACACCTTC | CASSFDRSGFAYGYTF
TRBJ1-2 | NA | TRBV10-3 | many | 16 | TGTGCCATCAGTGACCCCGGCGGGGGTCTGAACTATGGCTACACCTTC | CAISDPGGGLNYGYTF
TRBJ2-1 | TRBD1 | TRBV10-3 | once | 16 | TGTGCCATCAGTAGTTCGGACAGGCTGACCTACAATGAGCAGTTCTTC | CAISSSDRLTYNEQFF